Listed here are 8 T cell receptor beta chains from one sample, sequenced in a study of regulatory T cells in long-lasting Graves disease. As to time point: newly diagnosed GD, antithyroid drugs for less than 3 months. PBMCs were the source of the RNA used for TCR sequencing. For TCR beta, libraries came from iRepertoire HTBI primers and Arm-PCR of CDR3 regions. Using its own MiXCR run on the multiplex PCR reads, TCRdb lists one record per CDR3 protein. The repertoire has around 420,000 distinct CDR3 sequences, less than 20% of them found once; the top ten carry about 20%. The sample here was peripheral blood mononuclear cells (PBMCs), taken at new diagnosis, from a patient treated with antithyroid drugs. These receptors were obtained from a female donor with Graves disease.

This clonotype was observed many times. J is TRBJ1-5 and V is TRBV7-2; D call uncertain. The CDR3 covers 15 residues. In germline, CDR1 is SGHTA, CDR2 FQGNSA. V gave up 3 bases and J gave up 0 bases, with 9 bases separating them. CDR3 DNA sequence: TGTGCCAGCAGCTTTACAACGGATAGCAATCAGCCCCAGCATTTT. Translating gives CASSFTTDSNQPQHF. Full variable domain (outside the CDR3, taken from reference TRBV7-2 and TRBJ1-5): GAGVSQSPSNKVTEKGKDVELRCDPISGHTALYWYRQSLGQGLEFLIYFQGNSAPDKSGLPSDRFSAERTGGSVSTLTIQRTQQEDSAVYLCASSFTTDSNQPQHFGDGTRLSIL.

The chain is built from TRBV12-5 and TRBJ2-1; D is unresolved. The CDR3 totals 13 residues. Deletions cut 4 bases from V and 10 bases from J, with 14 bases between. Germline CDR1 is LGHNT and CDR2 is FRNRAP. The DNA for the CDR3 is TGTGCTAGTGGTTCGACTCTTTACCGGGAGCAGTTCTTC. Amino acid sequence: CASGSTLYREQFF. Full variable domain (outside the CDR3, taken from reference TRBV12-5 and TRBJ2-1): DARVTQTPRHKVTEMGQEVTMRCQPILGHNTVFWYRQTMMQGLELLAYFRNRAPLDDSGMPKDRFSAEMPDATLATLKIQPSEPRDSAVYFCASGSTLYREQFFGPGTRLTVL.

At least ten counts were recorded for this clonotype. The J gene is TRBJ2-1, the V gene TRBV28; unclear D gene. Trimming took off 1 base at V and 2 bases at J, with 3 bases between the two ends. Germline V gene data show CDR1 as MDHEN and CDR2 as SYDVKM. The CDR3 totals 13 residues. The DNA of the CDR3 is TGTGCCAGCAGTTTATCTGCCTACAATGAGCAGTTCTTC. It is translated as CASSLSAYNEQFF.

This clonotype has ten or more counts. The chain couples TRBV20-1 to TRBJ2-3, with TRBD2 identical over 7 bases. After removal of 2 bases from V and 0 bases from J, the junction contained 5 bases not matched to a gene. The CDR3 is 15 amino acids. The germline gives CDR1 DFQATT, CDR2 SNEGSKA (reference sequence). The CDR3 sequence: CSARTLARSTDTQYF. CDR3 bases: TGCAGTGCTAGAACACTAGCGAGGAGCACAGATACGCAGTATTTT.

In its sample, this clonotype was seen many times. The gene calls are TRBV27 and TRBJ1-2, with 9 nucleotides matching TRBD1. CDR3 length: 12 residues. Looked up from germline, CDR1 is MNHEY and CDR2 is SMNVEV (reference sequence). J gave up 6 bases and V 5 bases, and 1 base lay outside the gene matches. The CDR3 here is CASSGTGNGYTF. The CDR3 region has the DNA TGTGCCAGCAGTGGGACAGGGAATGGCTACACCTTC.

Many counts were recorded for this clonotype. The chain joins TRBV3-1 to TRBJ2-7; unclear D gene. V was shortened by 0 bases and J by 3 bases, with 15 bases between the two germline ends. CDR3 size: 16 residues. Germline loops: CDR1 LGHDT, CDR2 YNNKEL (reference sequence). The CDR3 protein is CASSQDLARGGYEQYF. The DNA of the CDR3 is TGTGCCAGCAGCCAAGATCTTGCCCGCGGTGGCTACGAGCAGTACTTC.

At least ten counts were recorded for this clonotype. This chain connects TRBV9 to TRBJ2-3; 9 positions match TRBD1. V shed 0 bases and J 5 bases; nucleotides not matched to a gene: 7. The CDR3 consists of 16 residues. Germline V gene sequence: CDR1 SGDLS, CDR2 YYNGEE. CDR3 bases: TGTGCCAGCAGCGTAGTTATGGGACAGGGAGGAGATACGCAGTATTTT. Its protein is CASSVVMGQGGDTQYF. The full variable domain, in which reference TRBV9 and TRBJ2-3 provide the parts outside the CDR3, is DSGVTQTPKHLITATGQRVTLRCSPRSGDLSVYWYQQSLDQGLQFLIQYYNGEERAKGNILERFSAQQFPDLHSELNLSSLELGDSALYFCASSVVMGQGGDTQYFGPGTRLTVL.

This clonotype was recorded at least ten times. CDR3 protein: CAITGQGHEQYF. CDR3 nucleotides: TGTGCGATAACCGGACAGGGCCACGAGCAGTACTTC. The gene calls are TRBV6-1 and TRBJ2-7; 8 bases are a match to TRBD1. CDR1 is MNHNS and CDR2 is SASEGT in the germline V gene. This CDR3 is built from 12 residues.